This TCR beta chain appears in the sequencing data of a study of blood T cells in healthy people across ages. Study-level findings and limits: Significant beta diversity loss was already apparent by age roughly 38, declining roughly linearly.

A second PCR of 7 to 11 cycles used a sample-barcoded 5' primer and a J-beta primer mix. MiXCR, applied by TCRdb to the 5' RACE reads, yields one record per CDR3 protein. The sample includes more than 800,000 distinct CDR3 sequences, 29% of them seen just once. This CDR3 is built from 14 residues. Germline loops: CDR1 DFQATT, CDR2 SNEGSKA (reference sequence). Notes on this clonotype: Its antigen is currently unknown. An end of the junction does not agree with germline; a read error may underlie this.

Sequencing was carried out using blood. The chain carries TRBV20-1 and TRBJ1-1, with D perhaps TRBD1 (5 bases). This TCR derives from a woman over 75 in good health. The CDR3 nucleotides are TGCAGTGCAAGAGGGGAGGGAGGGATCACTGAAGCTTTCTTT. It translates to CSARGEGGITEAFF.